These 11 T cell receptor beta chains share one sample of origin, sequenced in a study of OX40 agonist ivuxolimab in advanced cancers. The protocol was immunoSEQ multiplex PCR, while the TCRdb copy is restricted to in-frame clones and leaves out a portion. The sample records roughly 76,000 clones, 80% to 90% being singletons. The input for sequencing was CD4+ or CD8+ T cells sorted from blood, taken in a trial of the OX40 agonist ivuxolimab. The receptors were gathered from an adult with an advanced solid tumor such as melanoma, head and neck, liver or kidney cancer.

V usage is TRBV6-1 and J usage is TRBJ2-7; the D is unclear. The germline V gene has CDR1 MNHNS and CDR2 SASEGT. The CDR3 runs 14 residues. Trimming cost V 8 bases and J 0 bases, with 14 bases left between them. CDR3 DNA sequence: TGTGCCAGCTCAAGTTGGCCGAGCTCCTACGAGCAGTACTTC. Translated, it gives CASSSWPSSYEQYF.

This clone was detected a few times. The chain combines TRBV19 with TRBJ1-4; TRBD1 is a possible D gene (5 bases). Trimming took 4 bases from V and 8 from J, leaving 14 bases between them. The CDR3 spans 14 residues. Per the germline V gene, CDR1 is LNHDA and CDR2 is SQIVND (reference sequence). This chain's CDR3 is CASSKVGQGEKLFF. Here the CDR3 DNA reads TGTGCCAGTAGTAAAGTGGGGCAAGGCGAAAAACTGTTTTTT. Full variable domain (remainder filled in from reference TRBV19 and TRBJ1-4): DGGITQSPKYLFRKEGQNVTLSCEQNLNHDAMYWYRQDPGQGLRLIYYSQIVNDFQKGDIAEGYSVSREKKESFPLTVTSAQKNPTAFYLCASSKVGQGEKLFFGSGTQLSVL.

This sequence joins TRBV2 and TRBJ2-3; D not resolved. Germline CDR1 and CDR2: SNHLY and FYNNEI. Between the trimmed V and J ends, which lost 6 bases and 0 bases, there was a span of 10 bases. The CDR3 loop spans 14 amino acids. The CDR3 loop is CASRGAVSTDTQYF. The CDR3 DNA sequence: TGTGCCAGCAGGGGCGCGGTGAGCACAGATACGCAGTATTTT.

V usage is TRBV6-5 and J usage is TRBJ1-2; D may be TRBD1 (6 bases). Trimming removed 2 bases from V and 5 bases from J, with 9 bases in between. Germline lookup yields CDR1 MNHEY and CDR2 SVGAGI. The CDR3 runs to 13 residues. The CDR3 DNA reads as TGTGCCAGCAGTTACACCGGACAGTATGGCTACACCTTC. Protein: CASSYTGQYGYTF.

This clone was observed once. Other DNA variants within this sample encode the same CDR3. The DNA of the CDR3 is TGTGCCAGTAGCACCGACTACAATGAGCAGTTCTTC. It translates to CASSTDYNEQFF. The chain carries TRBV19 and TRBJ2-1; D remains unclear. The CDR3 consists of 12 residues. V dropped 6 bases and J dropped 3 bases, with 6 bases sitting between them. CDR1 LNHDA and CDR2 SQIVND come from the germline V gene (reference sequence). Full variable domain (missing parts from reference TRBV19 and TRBJ2-1): DGGITQSPKYLFRKEGQNVTLSCEQNLNHDAMYWYRQDPGQGLRLIYYSQIVNDFQKGDIAEGYSVSREKKESFPLTVTSAQKNPTAFYLCASSTDYNEQFFGPGTRLTVL.

The rearrangement uses TRBV28 and TRBJ2-5; unclear D gene. This CDR3 is built from 11 residues. Germline assignment: CDR1 MDHEN and CDR2 SYDVKM. V lost 7 bases, J lost 4 bases, and 7 bases lay in between. CDR3 sequence reads: CASTSAETQYF. The CDR3 coding sequence is TGTGCCAGCACATCGGCAGAGACCCAGTACTTC.

The V call is TRBV10-1, the J call TRBJ1-1; D remains unclear. Germline V CDR1 and CDR2: WNHNN, SYGVQD (reference sequence). V lost 3 bases and J 0 bases, leaving 8 bases between the germline ends. This CDR3 has 14 amino acids. The CDR3 loop reads CASSDGPMNTEAFF. The CDR3 region has the DNA TGCGCCAGCAGTGACGGCCCAATGAACACTGAAGCTTTCTTT.

The chain links TRBV6-5 to TRBJ1-2, with D perhaps TRBD1 (5 bases). Trimming shortened V by 8 bases and J by 7 bases, and 14 bases separated the two germline ends. CDR3 length equals 12 residues. Looked up from germline, CDR1 is MNHEY and CDR2 is SVGAGI. The CDR3 DNA reads TGTGCCAGCTCTCAGGGCATCGGTGGCTACACCTTC. Protein: CASSQGIGGYTF.

This chain connects TRBV25-1 to TRBJ2-7; 15 nucleotides match TRBD2. Germline-derived CDR1 and CDR2 are MGHDK and SYGVNS. The CDR3 sequence is 17 residues long. V trimming: 6 bases; J trimming: 5 bases; junction bases outside the gene matches: 11. The CDR3 region has the DNA TGTGCCAGCAGAGGACTAGCGGGAGGGTCGCACAGGGACGAGCAGTACTTC. This codes for CASRGLAGGSHRDEQYF.

The V gene is TRBV9, the J gene TRBJ2-1; 14 bases are shared with TRBD2. From germline, CDR1 is SGDLS and CDR2 YYNGEE. There are 17 residues in the CDR3. The trim removed 0 bases at V and 8 bases at J, leaving 7 bases unmatched. CDR3 sequence reads: CASSVASGTSGRDEQFF. Here the CDR3 DNA reads TGTGCCAGCAGCGTAGCTTCCGGGACTAGCGGGAGAGATGAGCAGTTCTTC.

The count of this clone is one. CDR3 sequence reads: CASSLVPPVANNEQFF. The CDR3 nucleotides read TGTGCCAGCAGCTTGGTCCCGCCAGTAGCGAACAATGAGCAGTTCTTC. The genes are TRBV12-1 and TRBJ2-1; the DNA was not compared with TRBD2, the D call given in the table. TRBV12-1 is deemed a pseudogene. This CDR3 contains 16 residues.